This entry concerns a single T cell receptor beta chain. Measured with immunoSEQ multiplex PCR; TCRdb has only the in-frame clones, and not every one. The sample gives approximately 58,000 clones, around 96% of which show up once; approximately 0.075% is in the top ten. This entry is derived from a study of T cells after somatic rescue of genetic block. Trimming took 5 bases from V and 2 from J, leaving 16 bases between them. This CDR3 is built from 16 residues. Germline values: CDR1 KGHSH, CDR2 LQKENI. The sequence came from a child under two years old. Sequencing was carried out using peripheral blood mononuclear cells (PBMCs). This chain joins TRBV18 and TRBJ1-3; TRBD1 might be the D (5 bases). CDR3 region: CASSATGTGTGNTIYF. The DNA of the CDR3 is TGTGCCAGCTCAGCAACGGGCACAGGAACTGGAAACACCATATATTTT.